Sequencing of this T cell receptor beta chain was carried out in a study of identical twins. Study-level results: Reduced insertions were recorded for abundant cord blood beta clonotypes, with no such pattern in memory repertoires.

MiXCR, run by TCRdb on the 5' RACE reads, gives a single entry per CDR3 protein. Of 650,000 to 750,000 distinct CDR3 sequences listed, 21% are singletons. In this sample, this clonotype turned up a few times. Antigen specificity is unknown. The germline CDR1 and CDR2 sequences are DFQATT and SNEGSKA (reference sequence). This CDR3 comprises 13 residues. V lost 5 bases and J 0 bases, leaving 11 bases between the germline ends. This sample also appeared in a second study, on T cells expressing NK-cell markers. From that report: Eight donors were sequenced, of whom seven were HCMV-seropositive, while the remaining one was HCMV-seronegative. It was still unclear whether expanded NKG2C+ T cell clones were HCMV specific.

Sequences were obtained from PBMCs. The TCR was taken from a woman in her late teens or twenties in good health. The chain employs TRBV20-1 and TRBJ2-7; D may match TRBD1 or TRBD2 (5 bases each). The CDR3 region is CSACPGSSYEQYF. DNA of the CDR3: TGCAGTGCTTGTCCAGGGAGCTCCTACGAGCAGTACTTC.